The next 14 T cell receptor beta chains were all read from a single sample in a study of beta chain features in type 1 diabetes. The study reverse transcribed the entire isolated RNA, so it sequenced expressed TCRB transcripts. Libraries were prepared by immunoSEQ multiplex PCR; TCRdb keeps only in-frame clonotypes and omits some of them. The sample carries roughly 310,000 clones, approximately 9.9% recorded once. The specimen sequenced was naive CD4+ T cells from blood. These receptors were taken from a woman aged 30 to 39 in good health.

This clone has more than one count but fewer than ten. The rearrangement links TRBV18 to TRBJ2-3, with 8 positions matching TRBD1. The CDR3 is made up of 16 amino acids. Germline CDR1 reads KGHSH; CDR2 reads LQKENI. The V segment lost 2 bases and the J segment 0 bases; nucleotides outside the gene matches: 4. CDR3 sequence reads: CASSPFWTGSTDTQYF. The CDR3 coding sequence is TGTGCCAGCTCACCATTTTGGACAGGGAGCACAGATACGCAGTATTTT.

This clone was detected only a few times. The chain joins TRBV6-5 to TRBJ2-7, with TRBD1 matching over 9 bases. The CDR3 is 14 residues long. Germline V gives CDR1 MNHEY, CDR2 SVGAGI. V gave up 3 bases and J gave up 4 bases; unmatched junction bases: 4. The CDR3 nucleotides are TGTGCCAGCAGTTATGCACAGGGGGCTTACGAGCAGTACTTC. The encoded protein is CASSYAQGAYEQYF.

This clone came up a few times. This chain uses TRBV9 with TRBJ1-5, with 8 nucleotides matching TRBD1. The CDR3 spans 15 residues. Germline assignment: CDR1 SGDLS and CDR2 YYNGEE. Trimming took 2 bases from V and 6 from J; bases not matched to a gene: 7. This CDR3 is CASSVTGGVGQPQHF. CDR3 sequence (DNA): TGTGCCAGCAGCGTCACAGGGGGTGTCGGTCAGCCCCAGCATTTT.

This clone turned up a few times. The chain uses TRBV30 and TRBJ2-7, with a weak D call TRBD2 (6 bases). Trimming pared 3 bases from V and 9 bases from J, leaving 15 bases between. The CDR3 is 12 residues long. Germline assignment: CDR1 GTSNPN and CDR2 SVGIG (reference sequence). Here the CDR3 reads CAWSGGGVVQYF. CDR3 bases: TGTGCCTGGAGCGGGGGTGGGGTGGTGCAGTACTTC.

CDR3 DNA: TGTGCCAGCAGCCTAAAGACAGGCACAGATACGCAGTATTTT. This codes for CASSLKTGTDTQYF. The chain combines TRBV4-2 with TRBJ2-3; tentative D call: TRBD1 (5 bases). CDR1 is LGHNA, CDR2 YNFKEQ, per germline. Deletions cut 4 bases from V and 1 base from J, with 9 bases between. The CDR3 is 14 amino acids.

In nucleotides, the CDR3 is TGTGCCAGCAGCTTGGACGGGACTTCCTCAAGCGATGAGCAGTTCTTC. Amino acids: CASSLDGTSSSDEQFF. The gene calls are TRBV5-6 and TRBJ2-1, with D maybe TRBD2 (6 bases). Germline CDR1 SGHDT, CDR2 YYEEEE. The CDR3 length is 16 residues. Trimming pared 0 bases from V and 8 bases from J, leaving 18 bases between. Filled out from reference TRBV5-6 and TRBJ2-1, the complete variable domain reads DAGVTQSPTHLIKTRGQQVTLRCSPKSGHDTVSWYQQALGQGPQFIFQYYEEEERQRGNFPDRFSGHQFPNYSSELNVNALLLGDSALYLCASSLDGTSSSDEQFFGPGTRLTVL.

This chain uses TRBV7-2 with TRBJ1-2; 7 bases line up with TRBD1. V lost 5 bases and J lost 4; bases outside the gene matches: 10. Germline-derived CDR1 and CDR2 are SGHTA and FQGNSA. The CDR3 length is 15 residues. This CDR3 reads CASSTTTGQTYGYTF. In DNA form, the CDR3 reads TGTGCCAGCAGCACCACTACGGGACAGACCTATGGCTACACCTTC. Full variable domain (rest looked up from reference TRBV7-2 and TRBJ1-2): GAGVSQSPSNKVTEKGKDVELRCDPISGHTALYWYRQSLGQGLEFLIYFQGNSAPDKSGLPSDRFSAERTGGSVSTLTIQRTQQEDSAVYLCASSTTTGQTYGYTFGSGTRLTVV.

In this sample, this clone turned up a few times. The CDR3 loop reads CAWNGGRTSGSPSYNEQFF. The CDR3 DNA reads TGTGCCTGGAACGGGGGGCGGACTAGCGGGAGCCCCTCCTACAATGAGCAGTTCTTC. The chain uses TRBV30 and TRBJ2-1, with 13 positions matching TRBD2. This CDR3 comprises 19 residues. Germline V lookup: CDR1 GTSNPN, CDR2 SVGIG (reference sequence). V lost 4 bases to trimming and J lost 0 bases; unmatched junction nucleotides: 12.

This clone occurred a few times. V gene TRBV7-2 combines with J gene TRBJ2-5, with 8 bases matching TRBD2. V lost 1 base, J lost 4 bases, and 5 bases stayed unmatched. The CDR3 extends over 15 amino acids. Germline CDR1 reads SGHTA; CDR2 reads FQGNSA. CDR3 DNA: TGTGCCAGCAGCTTAGAGGGCGGGAGGTTAGAGACCCAGTACTTC. Translation gives CASSLEGGRLETQYF.

The V gene is TRBV7-3, the J gene TRBJ2-1; D perhaps matches TRBD2 (5 bases). This CDR3 contains 14 residues. Germline CDR1 and CDR2: SGHTA and FQGTGA. V lost 4 bases, J lost 0 bases, and 7 bases lay in between. CDR3 amino acids: CASSSGGSYNEQFF. In DNA form, the CDR3 reads TGTGCCAGCAGCTCCGGAGGCTCCTACAATGAGCAGTTCTTC.

In this sample, this clone turned up a few times. The rearrangement links TRBV28 to TRBJ2-1; 13 bases line up with TRBD2. From germline, CDR1 is MDHEN and CDR2 SYDVKM. The CDR3 length is 16 residues. The trim removed 5 bases at V and 9 bases at J, leaving 10 bases unmatched. The CDR3 region has the DNA TGTGCCAGCAGTCCAGGGGGGACTAGCGGGATTGCTGAGCAGTTCTTC. Protein product: CASSPGGTSGIAEQFF.

In this sample, this clone turned up a few times. This rearrangement joins TRBV4-3 to TRBJ2-3, with D perhaps TRBD2 (5 bases). This CDR3 region has 17 residues. The V end lost 3 bases, the J end lost 2 bases, and 18 bases lay between the germline ends. Germline values: CDR1 LGHNA, CDR2 YSLEER. Written as DNA, the CDR3 is TGCGCCAGCAGCCAGAAGTGGGGAGACCTCATCACAGATACGCAGTATTTT. Protein product: CASSQKWGDLITDTQYF.

The CDR3 DNA reads TGTGCCAGCAGCTTTTCCGATGAGCAGTTCTTC. Its translation is CASSFSDEQFF. The gene calls are TRBV7-9 and TRBJ2-1; D gene uncertain. The V end was cut by 3 bases, the J end by 8 bases, with 5 bases between. The CDR3 sequence is 11 residues long. Germline CDR1 reads SEHNR; CDR2 reads FQNEAQ (reference sequence).

This sequence joins TRBV7-9 and TRBJ2-1; 8 bases match TRBD2. The CDR3 sequence is 18 residues long. Germline V gene lookup returns CDR1 SEHNR and CDR2 FQNEAQ (reference sequence). With 4 bases clipped from V and 2 bases from J, the junction kept 13 bases outside the gene matches. DNA of the CDR3: TGTGCCAGCAGCTCCCTTAGGGGTAGCGGGACCACCTACAATGAGCAGTTCTTC. As protein: CASSSLRGSGTTYNEQFF.